This TCR beta chain was identified during a study of T cells after yellow fever vaccination. Study as a whole: Preparation of fractions with low cell numbers was performed using SMART-Seq v4 Ultra Low Input. Study outcomes and limitations: A small share of clonotypes appeared in both CD4 and CD8 compartments. Weaker overall was a secondary response that nonetheless peaked faster, on day 5 versus 15.

The length of the CDR3 is 14 residues. Trimming shortened V by 4 bases and J by 1 base, and 11 bases separated the two germline ends. Looked up from germline, CDR1 is SGHTA and CDR2 is FQGNSA. This clonotype was seen only a few times. Antigen unknown. Conversion of TCR transcripts into cDNA relied on 5'RACE template switching, which added a universal primer site and UMIs. TCRdb analysed the 5' RACE reads with MiXCR anew, one entry per CDR3 protein. The sample has 500,000 to 650,000 distinct CDR3 sequences; roughly an eighth are singletons. This chain uses TRBV7-2 with TRBJ2-7; D not certain. The source was PBMCs, collected on the day of the yellow fever booster vaccination. The source of this sequence is a man aged 30-40 years who received the YFV17D yellow fever vaccine. CDR3 in DNA: TGTGCCAGCAGCTCTAGGGCTCCATCCTACGAGCAGTACTTC. Protein sequence: CASSSRAPSYEQYF.